This TCR beta chain stems from a study of spatial heterogeneity in lung cancer. Study as a whole: Within raw reads, each unique TCR and UMI combination appeared on average more than ten times. Broader study findings: The study found ubiquitous expanded tumor TCRs in blood more at resection than follow-up.

TCRdb re-analysed the 5' RACE reads in MiXCR, keeping a single row per CDR3 protein. This table holds around 60,000 distinct CDR3 sequences, about 8% found once. This clonotype was seen a handful of times. Its antigen is unknown. Specified time point: sample taken at primary tumor resection. Whole RNA, which was extracted from tumor, nontumor lung tissue or frozen PBMC, was sequenced without any cell sorting. Samples came from roughly 70 TRACERx patients with untreated early-stage lung cancer. CDR1 is SEHNR and CDR2 is FQNEAQ in the germline V gene (reference sequence). The CDR3 loop spans 12 amino acids. The ends lost 5 bases at V and 14 bases at J; junction bases unmatched: 8.

The chain carries TRBV7-9 and TRBJ1-2, with 10 bases that match TRBD1. This material consisted of PBMCs, taken at surgery. The receptor's source is a female donor with early-stage non-small cell lung cancer. The CDR3 DNA sequence: TGTGCCAGCAGCCTCCCGGGACAGGGGAGAACCTTC. As protein: CASSLPGQGRTF.